This TCR beta chain was recovered during a study of cytomegalovirus exposure and HLA in healthy donors. Whole-study findings and limits: The records held CMV serostatus as the only immune exposure information.

The CDR3 extends over 18 amino acids. Deletions cut 3 bases from V and 8 bases from J, with 23 bases between. CDR1 and CDR2 (germline): LGHNA, YNFKEQ. About this clone itself: Antigen specificity is unknown. Other nucleotide sequences from this sample produce the same CDR3.

This PCR relied on a set of 60 Vbeta primers and 13 Jbeta primers. Data came from immunoSEQ multiplex PCR; TCRdb stores just in-frame clones and leaves some out. The record lists tens of thousands of clones, of which the ten most abundant hold 3.5% to 4%. The receptor was isolated from a male donor in good health and CMV-seronegative. The sample taken for sequencing was PBMCs. The chain employs TRBV4-2 and TRBJ1-6; a possible D gene is TRBD1 (6 bases). The CDR3 region is CASSQAGVGGGGYSPLHF. CDR3 sequence (DNA): TGTGCCAGCAGCCAGGCGGGGGTGGGCGGAGGGGGGTATTCACCCCTCCACTTT.